The clone carrying this TCR beta chain came up many times. What it binds is not known. V was shortened by 5 bases and J by 4 bases, with 9 bases between the two germline ends. The CDR3 has 12 amino acids. Germline values: CDR1 SGHRS, CDR2 YFSETQ. TCRdb itself ran the multiplex PCR reads through MiXCR, one entry per CDR3 protein. The data show under 350,000 distinct CDR3 sequences, with 30% seen just once and more than 1% held by the top ten. The lymph nodes were axillary draining lymph nodes from breast cancer patients. These data come from a study of breast tumors, draining lymph nodes, adjacent tissues. General study points: The data were judged consistent with most tumor T cells coming from lymph node and expanding in tumor. Compared with basal-like, luminal-like tumors shared significantly more repertoire with nontumor tissue. That most tumor T cells come from lymph nodes remained unproven. Tumor repertoires ranked between lymph nodes and nontumor tissue in diversity, with V and J gene preferences.

Sample: axillary lymph node tissue. This receptor was obtained from a female donor with breast cancer. Some clones in this sample may be carry-over from other donors' samples. The chain joins TRBV5-1 to TRBJ2-5; D possibly corresponds to TRBD1 (5 bases). CDR3 sequence (DNA): TGCGCCAGCAGTAAGCAGGGAGAGACCCAGTACTTC. Protein: CASSKQGETQYF. The entire variable domain, with the rest obtained from reference TRBV5-1 and TRBJ2-5, is as follows: KAGVTQTPRYLIKTRGQQVTLSCSPISGHRSVSWYQQTPGQGLQFLFEYFSETQRNKGNFPGRFSGRQFSNSRSEMNVSTLELGDSALYLCASSKQGETQYFGPGTRLLVL.